The next 5 T cell receptor beta chains were all read from a single sample in a study of persistence of HIV-infected CD4 T cells. No antigen has been identified for these receptors. Overlapping HIV-1 Gag 15-mer peptides at roughly 1 ug per peptide per mL were used. Responding CD4+ T cells were sorted by upregulation of both CD40 ligand and CD69. The immunoSEQ assay was version 4, run in survey mode. Data came from immunoSEQ multiplex PCR; TCRdb stores just in-frame clones and leaves some out. Of about 20,000 clones in the sample, roughly 60% were seen once. The sample was CD4+ T cells sorted from PBMCs after roughly 18-hour stimulation, taken from a patient who received antiretroviral therapy. These receptors came from an adult woman with HIV who was CMV-seropositive.

As for this clone: The identical CDR3 is also encoded by other nucleotide sequences in the sample. This sequence joins TRBV5-1 and TRBJ1-3; D unresolved. V was shortened by 0 bases and J by 2 bases, with 6 bases between the two germline ends. This CDR3 is 14 amino acids long. Per germline, CDR1 SGHRS and CDR2 YFSETQ. The CDR3 sequence: CASSLAVAGNTIYF. The CDR3, as DNA: TGCGCCAGCAGCTTGGCGGTAGCTGGAAACACCATATATTTT.

In this sample, this clone turned up a few times. The chain carries TRBV29-1 and TRBJ2-7; TRBD1 agrees at 8 bases. Trimming cost V 5 bases and J 5 bases; bases outside gene matches: 11. This CDR3 has 14 amino acids. In germline, CDR1 is SQVTM, CDR2 ANQGSEA. The DNA for the CDR3 is TGCAGCGTTCTTCTCTGGACAGGGTCCCACGAGCAGTACTTC. Protein product: CSVLLWTGSHEQYF.

The gene calls are TRBV27 and TRBJ1-2; 7 bases fit TRBD1. The CDR3 has 17 amino acids. CDR1 MNHEY and CDR2 SMNVEV come from the germline V gene (reference sequence). J was trimmed by 4 bases and V by 5 bases; bases with no gene match: 16. The CDR3 nucleotides read TGTGCCAGCAGTATCCAATACCCCACAGGGGTCGTCTATGGCTACACCTTC. Translation: CASSIQYPTGVVYGYTF.

The V and J genes are TRBV5-6 and TRBJ2-3, with D perhaps matching TRBD1 (7 bases). CDR1 is SGHDT, CDR2 YYEEEE, per germline. This CDR3 has 17 residues. Trimming cost V 1 base and J 8 bases, with 23 bases left between them. CDR3 in amino acids: CASSLPGTDLKGGTQYF. The CDR3 nucleotides read TGTGCCAGCAGCTTGCCCGGGACAGACCTAAAGGGGGGTACGCAGTATTTT.

The rearrangement links TRBV7-6 to TRBJ1-2; D remains ambiguous. CDR1 SGHVS and CDR2 FNYEAQ come from the germline V gene. Trimming stripped 6 bases from V and 5 bases from J, with 16 bases between. The CDR3 spans 14 residues. The CDR3 loop is CASSPWSGSYGYTF. The DNA of the CDR3 is TGTGCCAGCAGTCCTTGGTCCGGGTCTTATGGCTACACCTTC.